This T cell receptor beta chain was obtained from a study of a mutant IDH1 vaccine in newly diagnosed glioma. Overall study: Those enrolled had earlier been treated with radiotherapy, temozolomide, or both, mostly both.

Trimming removed 0 bases at V and 8 bases at J, with 16 bases between. Germline V CDR1 and CDR2: LGHNA, YSLEER. This CDR3 has 15 residues. The assay was immunoSEQ multiplex PCR, and TCRdb's table has in-frame clones only and misses some. The sample lists 15,000 or so clones, roughly 80% seen once, with 9% to 10% in the top ten. Regarding time point: baseline, week 1 (first vaccination visit). Treatment indicated: pre-vaccination baseline after standard-of-care therapy. The receptor was isolated from a man aged 40-50 years with glioma. The chain links TRBV4-3 to TRBJ1-2; D might be TRBD1 (5 bases). The sample consisted of PBMCs, taken from a glioma patient treated with radiotherapy, temozolomide or both. CDR3 coding DNA: TGCGCCAGCAGCCAAGACGCGGGGGAGAACCCCGGCTACACCTTC. Translation gives CASSQDAGENPGYTF.